This T cell receptor beta chain came from a study of T cell responses to AZD1222 COVID-19 vaccine (dated by TCRdb to the early 2020s). About the investigation overall: Because spike-specific TCR depth and breadth did not differ between the two schedules, AZD1222 recipients who got a second dose at roughly 4 weeks were pooled with those who got a second dose at roughly 12 weeks. A total of about 240 trial participants underwent TCR sequencing, of whom about 200 received two doses of AZD1222 and roughly 25 received two doses of the MenACWY control vaccine. Trial participants were enrolled by age into subgroups of 18-55, 56-69 and 70-plus years, and around 150, 29 and 61 TCR-sequenced participants, respectively, were included in these subgroups.

To note about this clone: Its antigen is unknown. No much larger clonotype is one base removed from it; base qualities were not supplied.

The CDR3 regions of human TCRbeta chains were analyzed by immunosequencing. Per the original workflow: TCRs in the repertoires were matched against a reference library of SARS-CoV-2-specific TCRs that had been generated with the MIRA antigen-specificity platform. Breadth was defined as the fraction of unique TCRs that were SARS-CoV-2-associated. Depth was defined as the fraction of total T cells that were SARS-CoV-2-associated. Using the MIRA data, every spike-specific TCR was mapped to the spike region that the TCR reacted to and assigned to either a CD4 or a CD8 class. Log10-transformed breadth and depth values were compared by one-way ANOVA with Sidak's multiple comparisons tests. Entries here come from immuneACCESS through TCRdb and include only in-frame sequences with V and J called. Some clones fail to appear in such tables; in the studies checked, an unresolved V gene covers under half of the shortfall, and the cause of the remainder is unknown. That table supplies the V and J calls and clone size; D and trimming were determined from the DNA. The sample table lists about 110,000 clones, approximately 90% of them with a count of one. The ten biggest clones cover about 5.2% of the sample.

CDR1 and CDR2 are drawn from the germline V gene: SGHTA, FQGTGA. The CDR3 runs 14 amino acids, cysteine and phenylalanine included. Just CDR3 DNA is preserved here, 42 bases in frame from base 1. Ends trimmed: V by 4 bases, J by 4 bases; bases unmatched to a gene: 2. This specimen's time point label, per the study, means: baseline before first vaccination. Vaccinee samples came from UK trials COV001 and COV002, including a single-blind randomized controlled phase 2/3 trial of AZD1222 (ChAdOx1 nCoV-19) in healthy adults. Trial participant PBMC samples were collected at day 0 and day 28 after the second dose for TCRbeta chain sequencing. The paper's findings and limits, for the study overall: Because no samples from the day 14 peak response were available, repertoires could be characterized only after the peak T cell response. Conclusions about previously exposed vaccinees were limited because only a handful of AZD1222 recipients were SARS-CoV-2 seropositive at baseline. After two AZD1222 doses, both the breadth and the depth of spike-specific TCRs were significantly higher than at day 0 and than in MenACWY recipients. The vaccine-associated CD4 TCRs covered the entire spike protein, and the dominant responses fell in regions 160-218 and 743-854. Nearly half of unique spike-specific TCRs reportedly recognized epitopes outside regions mutated in the B.1.351 and B.1.1.7 variants. The 56-69-year group was small, and its depth increase did not reach significance, likely because of low power. Participants were mostly white British and included more females than males, and it was suggested by the authors that clonal diversity may have been underestimated.

The V and J genes are TRBV7-3 and TRBJ2-2; 8 central bases correspond to TRBD2. The receptor was isolated from an adult in good health. Source: peripheral blood, taken on day 0 of AZD1222 vaccination. This receptor has the CDR3 CASSSSGGTGELFF. The DNA sequence follows: TGTGCCAGCAGCTCCAGCGGGGGCACCGGGGAGCTGTTTTTT.